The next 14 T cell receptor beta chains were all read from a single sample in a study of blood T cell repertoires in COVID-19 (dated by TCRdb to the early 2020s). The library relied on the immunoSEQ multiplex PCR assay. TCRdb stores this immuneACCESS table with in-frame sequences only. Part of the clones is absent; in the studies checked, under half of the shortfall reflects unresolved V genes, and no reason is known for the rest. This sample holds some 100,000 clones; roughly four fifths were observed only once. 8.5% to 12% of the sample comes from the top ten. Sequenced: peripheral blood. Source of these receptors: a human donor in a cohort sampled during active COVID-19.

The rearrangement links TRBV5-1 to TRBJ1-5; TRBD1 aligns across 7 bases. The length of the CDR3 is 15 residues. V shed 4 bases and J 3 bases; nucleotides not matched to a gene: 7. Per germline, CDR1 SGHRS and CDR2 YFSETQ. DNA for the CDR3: TGCGCCAGCAGCCTCACAGGGGACATCAATCAGCCCCAGCATTTT. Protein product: CASSLTGDINQPQHF.

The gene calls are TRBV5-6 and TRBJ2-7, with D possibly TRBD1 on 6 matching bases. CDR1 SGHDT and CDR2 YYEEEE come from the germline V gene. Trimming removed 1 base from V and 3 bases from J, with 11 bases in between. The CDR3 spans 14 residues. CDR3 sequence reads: CASSLQGSSYEQYF. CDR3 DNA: TGTGCCAGCAGCTTGCAGGGGTCAAGCTACGAGCAGTACTTC.

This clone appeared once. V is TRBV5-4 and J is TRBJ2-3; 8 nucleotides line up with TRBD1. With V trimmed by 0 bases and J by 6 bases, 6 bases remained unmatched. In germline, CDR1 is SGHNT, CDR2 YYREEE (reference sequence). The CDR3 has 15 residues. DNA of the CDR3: TGTGCCAGCAGCTTGGCAGGGTCAGGGGGCGATACGCAGTATTTT. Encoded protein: CASSLAGSGGDTQYF.

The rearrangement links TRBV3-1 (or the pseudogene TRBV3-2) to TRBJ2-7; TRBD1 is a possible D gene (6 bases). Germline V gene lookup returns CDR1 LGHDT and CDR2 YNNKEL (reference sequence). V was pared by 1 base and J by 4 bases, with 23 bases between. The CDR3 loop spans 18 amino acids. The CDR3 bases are TGTGCCAGCAGCCAAGGGGTGGGGGCCAGGAAGGTTAGTTACGAGCAGTACTTC. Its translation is CASSQGVGARKVSYEQYF.

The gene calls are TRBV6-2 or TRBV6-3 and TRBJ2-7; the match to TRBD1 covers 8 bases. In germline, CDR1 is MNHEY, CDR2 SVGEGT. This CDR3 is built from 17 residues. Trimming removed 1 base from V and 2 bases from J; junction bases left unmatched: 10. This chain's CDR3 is CASSYYGGQALAYEQYF. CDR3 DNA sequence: TGTGCCAGCAGTTACTACGGGGGACAGGCTCTCGCCTACGAGCAGTACTTC.

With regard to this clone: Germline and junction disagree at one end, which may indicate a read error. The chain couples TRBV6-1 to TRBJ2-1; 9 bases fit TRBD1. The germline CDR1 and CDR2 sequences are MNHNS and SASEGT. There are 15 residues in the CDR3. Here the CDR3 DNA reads TGTGCCAGCAGAGAAGACAGGGGGGAGTACAATGAGCAGTTCTTC. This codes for CASREDRGEYNEQFF.

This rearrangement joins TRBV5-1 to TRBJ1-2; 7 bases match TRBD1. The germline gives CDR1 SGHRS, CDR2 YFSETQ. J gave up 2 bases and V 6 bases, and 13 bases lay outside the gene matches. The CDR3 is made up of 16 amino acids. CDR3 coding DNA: TGCGCCAGCACAGAGGGGGCGCAGTCTTTAAACTATGGCTACACCTTC. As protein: CASTEGAQSLNYGYTF.

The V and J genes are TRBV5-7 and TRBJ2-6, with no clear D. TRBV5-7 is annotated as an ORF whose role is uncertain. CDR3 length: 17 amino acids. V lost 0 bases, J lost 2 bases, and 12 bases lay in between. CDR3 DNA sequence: TGTGCCAGCAGCTTGGAGCGCACGTGGCCTGGGGCCAACGTCCTGACTTTC. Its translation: CASSLERTWPGANVLTF.

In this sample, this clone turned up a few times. CDR3 DNA: TGTGCCAGCACTCCGGGACAAAAATTTGCTGGCTACACCTTC. It specifies CASTPGQKFAGYTF. The chain uses TRBV7-9 and TRBJ1-2, with D possibly being TRBD1 (6 bases). V lost 7 bases to trimming and J lost 7 bases, with 19 bases between them. The CDR3 spans 14 residues. Germline V gives CDR1 SEHNR, CDR2 FQNEAQ (reference sequence).

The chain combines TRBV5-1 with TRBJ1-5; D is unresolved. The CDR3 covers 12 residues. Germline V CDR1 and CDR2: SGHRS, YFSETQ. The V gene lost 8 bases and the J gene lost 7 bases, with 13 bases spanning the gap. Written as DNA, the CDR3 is TGCGCCAGACAGATTCTGGCGCAGCCCCAGCATTTT. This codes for CARQILAQPQHF.

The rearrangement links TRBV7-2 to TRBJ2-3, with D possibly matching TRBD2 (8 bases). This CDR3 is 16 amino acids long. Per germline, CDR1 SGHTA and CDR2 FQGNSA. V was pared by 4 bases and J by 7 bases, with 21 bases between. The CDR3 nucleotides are TGTGCCAGCAGCTCCTTAGGAGCGGGGGACAGATATACGCAGTATTTT. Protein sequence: CASSSLGAGDRYTQYF. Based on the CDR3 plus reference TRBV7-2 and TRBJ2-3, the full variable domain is GAGVSQSPSNKVTEKGKDVELRCDPISGHTALYWYRQSLGQGLEFLIYFQGNSAPDKSGLPSDRFSAERTGGSVSTLTIQRTQQEDSAVYLCASSSLGAGDRYTQYFGPGTRLTVL.

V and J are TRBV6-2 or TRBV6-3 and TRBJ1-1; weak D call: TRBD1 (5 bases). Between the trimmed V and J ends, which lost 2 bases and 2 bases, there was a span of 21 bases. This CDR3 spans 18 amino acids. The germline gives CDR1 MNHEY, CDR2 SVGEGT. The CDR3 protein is CASSYELGRRQSNTEAFF. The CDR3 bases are TGTGCCAGCAGTTACGAATTGGGGAGGAGACAGAGCAACACTGAAGCTTTCTTT.

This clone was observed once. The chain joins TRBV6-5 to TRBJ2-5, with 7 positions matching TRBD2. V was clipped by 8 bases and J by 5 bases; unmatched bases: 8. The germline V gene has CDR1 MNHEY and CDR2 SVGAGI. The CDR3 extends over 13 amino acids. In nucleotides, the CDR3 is TGTGCCAGCGCAAGAGGACTAGAGGAGACCCAGTACTTC. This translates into CASARGLEETQYF.

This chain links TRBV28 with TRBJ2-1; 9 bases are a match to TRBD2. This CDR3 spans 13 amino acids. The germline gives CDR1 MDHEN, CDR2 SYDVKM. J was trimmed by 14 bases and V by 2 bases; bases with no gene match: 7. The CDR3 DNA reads TGTGCCAGCAGTTTAGGGCTAGCGGGGTTTAAGTTCTTC. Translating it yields CASSLGLAGFKFF.